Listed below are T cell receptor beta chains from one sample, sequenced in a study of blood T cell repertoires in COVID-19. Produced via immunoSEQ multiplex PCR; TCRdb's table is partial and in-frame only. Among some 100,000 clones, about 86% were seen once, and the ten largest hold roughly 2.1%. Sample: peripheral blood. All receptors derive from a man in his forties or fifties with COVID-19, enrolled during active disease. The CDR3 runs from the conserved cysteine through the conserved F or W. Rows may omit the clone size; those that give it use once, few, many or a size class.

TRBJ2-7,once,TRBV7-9,CASSLAQGLVRSYEQYF
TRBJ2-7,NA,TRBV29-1,CSVLVAGGPVQYF
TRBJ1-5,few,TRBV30,CAWRTTNSNQPQHF
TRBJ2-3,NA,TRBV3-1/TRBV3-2,CASSQGVLDTDTQYF
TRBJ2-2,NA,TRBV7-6,CASSLPGGLAGTGELFF
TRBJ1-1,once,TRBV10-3,CAISLTVNTEAFF
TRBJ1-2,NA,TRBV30,CAWTGTGFGYTF
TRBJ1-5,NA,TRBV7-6,CASSKLTGSNQPQHF
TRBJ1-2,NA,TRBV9,CASSAGTGGKGYTF
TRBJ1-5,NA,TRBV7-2,CASSSGGGRRSNQPQHF
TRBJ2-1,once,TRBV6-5,CASSYRWSSYNEQFF
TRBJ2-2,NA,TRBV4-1,CASSPFWGTGTGELFF
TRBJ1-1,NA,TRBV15,CATSRVREGNTEAFF
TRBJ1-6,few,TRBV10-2,CASSESKRTGYNSPLHF
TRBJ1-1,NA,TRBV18,CASSPAGQLNTEAFF
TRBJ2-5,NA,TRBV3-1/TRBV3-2,CASSQGAYRDQETQYF
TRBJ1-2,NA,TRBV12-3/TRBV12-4,CASSYDTRGYTF
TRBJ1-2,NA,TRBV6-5,CASRDAGISYGYTF
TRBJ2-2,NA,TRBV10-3,CAHRPREGTGELFF
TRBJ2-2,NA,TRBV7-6,CASSFGTGGEPGELFF
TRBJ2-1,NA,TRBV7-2,CASSPQAAREQFF
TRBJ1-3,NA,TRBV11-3,CASSLQDGRGRMGNTIYF
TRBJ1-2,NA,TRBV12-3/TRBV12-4,CASGTRTDYGYTF
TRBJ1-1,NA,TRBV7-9,CASSPGGRGDTEAFF
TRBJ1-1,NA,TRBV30,CAWRKAGEVNTEAFF
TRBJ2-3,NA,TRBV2,CASSDWLAGADTQYF
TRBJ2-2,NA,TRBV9,CASSVFAGVNTGELFF
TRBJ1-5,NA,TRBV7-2,CASSLGTGIQPQHF
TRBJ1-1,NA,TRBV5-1,CASSSGGSSTGGTEAFF
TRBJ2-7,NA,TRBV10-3,CAIAPGQSSYEQYF
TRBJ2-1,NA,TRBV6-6,CASSYGTDYYNEQFF
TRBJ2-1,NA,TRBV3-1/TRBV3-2,CASSQEGTSGHNEQFF
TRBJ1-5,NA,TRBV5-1,CASSLTGGKGNQPQHF
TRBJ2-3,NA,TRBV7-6,CASSLRAGLGTDTQYF
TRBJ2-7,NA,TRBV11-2,CASSLAQNRKQYF
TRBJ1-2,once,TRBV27,CASSPGAGGRYGYTF
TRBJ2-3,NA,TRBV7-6,CASSLGALRSTDTQYF
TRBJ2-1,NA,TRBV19,CASSIVRGQGLDEQFF
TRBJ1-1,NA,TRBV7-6,CASSARQGGPNTEAFF
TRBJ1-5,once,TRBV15,CATSNVREPQHF
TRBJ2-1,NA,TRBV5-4,CASSSGLAGNEQFF